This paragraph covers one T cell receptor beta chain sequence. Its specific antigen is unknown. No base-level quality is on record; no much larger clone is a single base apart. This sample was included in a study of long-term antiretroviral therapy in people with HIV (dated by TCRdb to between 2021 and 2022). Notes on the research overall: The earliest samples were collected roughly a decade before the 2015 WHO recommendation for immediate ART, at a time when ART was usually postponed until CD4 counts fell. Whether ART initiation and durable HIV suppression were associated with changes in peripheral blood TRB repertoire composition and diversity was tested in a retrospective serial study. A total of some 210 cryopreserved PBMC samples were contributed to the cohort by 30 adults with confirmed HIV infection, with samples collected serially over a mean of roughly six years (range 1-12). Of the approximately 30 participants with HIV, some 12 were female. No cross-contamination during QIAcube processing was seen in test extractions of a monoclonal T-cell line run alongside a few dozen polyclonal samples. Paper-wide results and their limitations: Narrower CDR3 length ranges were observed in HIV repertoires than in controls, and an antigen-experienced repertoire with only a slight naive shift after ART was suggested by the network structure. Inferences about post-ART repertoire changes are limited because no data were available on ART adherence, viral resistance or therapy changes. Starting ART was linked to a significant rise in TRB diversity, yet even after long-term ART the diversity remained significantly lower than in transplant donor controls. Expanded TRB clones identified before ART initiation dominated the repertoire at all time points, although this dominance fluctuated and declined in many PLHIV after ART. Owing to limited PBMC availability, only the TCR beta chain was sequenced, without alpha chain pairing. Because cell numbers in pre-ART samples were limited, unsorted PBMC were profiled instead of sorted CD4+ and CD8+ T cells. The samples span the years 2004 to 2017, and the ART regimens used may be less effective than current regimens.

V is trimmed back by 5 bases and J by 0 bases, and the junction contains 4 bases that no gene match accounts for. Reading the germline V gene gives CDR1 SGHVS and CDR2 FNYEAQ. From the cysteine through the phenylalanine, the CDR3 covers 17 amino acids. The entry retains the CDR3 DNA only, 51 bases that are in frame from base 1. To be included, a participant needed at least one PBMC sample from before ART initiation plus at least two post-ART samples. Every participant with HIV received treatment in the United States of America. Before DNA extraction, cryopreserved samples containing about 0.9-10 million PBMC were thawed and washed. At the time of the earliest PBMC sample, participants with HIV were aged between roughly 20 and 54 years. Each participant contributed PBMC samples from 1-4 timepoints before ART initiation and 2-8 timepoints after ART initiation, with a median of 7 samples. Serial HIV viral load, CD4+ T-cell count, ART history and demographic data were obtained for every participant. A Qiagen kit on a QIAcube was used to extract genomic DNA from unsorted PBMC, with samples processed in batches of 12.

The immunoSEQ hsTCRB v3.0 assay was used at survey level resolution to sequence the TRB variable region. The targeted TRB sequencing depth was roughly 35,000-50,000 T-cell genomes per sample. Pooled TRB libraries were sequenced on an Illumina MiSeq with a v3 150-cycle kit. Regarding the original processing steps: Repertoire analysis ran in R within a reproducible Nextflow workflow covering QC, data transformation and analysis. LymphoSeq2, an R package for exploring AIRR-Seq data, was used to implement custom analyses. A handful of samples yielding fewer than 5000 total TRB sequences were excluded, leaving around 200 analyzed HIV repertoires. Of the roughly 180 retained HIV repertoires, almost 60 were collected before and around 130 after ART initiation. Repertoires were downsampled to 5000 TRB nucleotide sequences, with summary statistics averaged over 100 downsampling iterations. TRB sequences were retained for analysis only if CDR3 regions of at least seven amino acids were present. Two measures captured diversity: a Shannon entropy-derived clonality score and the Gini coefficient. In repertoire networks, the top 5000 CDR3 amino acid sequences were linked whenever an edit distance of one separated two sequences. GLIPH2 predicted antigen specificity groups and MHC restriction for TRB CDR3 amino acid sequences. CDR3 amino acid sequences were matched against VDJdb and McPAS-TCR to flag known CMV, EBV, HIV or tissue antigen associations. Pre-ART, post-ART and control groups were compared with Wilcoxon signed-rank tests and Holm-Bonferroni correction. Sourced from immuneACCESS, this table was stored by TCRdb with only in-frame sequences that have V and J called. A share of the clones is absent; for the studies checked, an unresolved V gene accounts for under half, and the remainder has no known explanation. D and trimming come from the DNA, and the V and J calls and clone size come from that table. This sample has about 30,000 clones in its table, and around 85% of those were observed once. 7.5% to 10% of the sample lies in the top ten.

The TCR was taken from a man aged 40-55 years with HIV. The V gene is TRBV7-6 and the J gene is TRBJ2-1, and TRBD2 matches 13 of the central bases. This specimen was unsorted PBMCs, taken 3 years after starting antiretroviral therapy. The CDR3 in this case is CASSPRTSGSSYNEQFF. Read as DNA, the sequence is TGTGCCAGCAGCCCGCGGACTAGCGGGAGCTCCTACAATGAGCAGTTCTTC.